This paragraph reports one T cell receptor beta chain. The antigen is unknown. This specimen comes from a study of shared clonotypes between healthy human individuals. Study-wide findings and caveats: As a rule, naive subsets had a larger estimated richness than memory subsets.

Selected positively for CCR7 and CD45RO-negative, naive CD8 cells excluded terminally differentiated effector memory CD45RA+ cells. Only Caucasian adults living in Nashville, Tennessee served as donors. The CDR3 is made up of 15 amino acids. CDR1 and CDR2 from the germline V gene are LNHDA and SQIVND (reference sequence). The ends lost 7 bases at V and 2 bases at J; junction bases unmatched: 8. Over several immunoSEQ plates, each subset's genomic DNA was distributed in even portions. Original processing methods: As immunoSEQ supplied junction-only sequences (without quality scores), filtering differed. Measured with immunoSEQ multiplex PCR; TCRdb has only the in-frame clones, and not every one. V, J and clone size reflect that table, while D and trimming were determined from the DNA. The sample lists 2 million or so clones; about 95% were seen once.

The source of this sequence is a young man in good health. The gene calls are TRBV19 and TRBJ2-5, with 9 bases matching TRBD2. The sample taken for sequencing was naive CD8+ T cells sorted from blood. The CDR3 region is CASNQAGGPQETQYF. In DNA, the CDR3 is TGTGCCAGTAACCAAGCGGGGGGACCTCAAGAGACCCAGTACTTC.